The 18 T cell receptor beta chains below all came from one sample that was sequenced in a study of PD-L1 blockade in urothelial cancer. Produced via immunoSEQ multiplex PCR; TCRdb's table is partial and in-frame only. The profile shows more than 35,000 clones, about four fifths of them singletons. The material was PBMCs, obtained around atezolizumab (anti-PD-L1) treatment. The receptors stem from a man between 65 and 79 years old with urothelial cancer.

This sequence joins TRBV6-4 and TRBJ2-1; D perhaps matches TRBD2 (6 bases). The CDR3 length is 15 residues. V gave up 5 bases and J gave up 2 bases, with 13 bases separating them. CDR1 is MRHNA and CDR2 is SNTAGT in the germline V gene. This chain's CDR3 is CASSLQTGAYNEQFF. The CDR3 nucleotides read TGTGCCAGCAGTCTTCAGACGGGGGCCTACAATGAGCAGTTCTTC.

The V and J genes are TRBV7-2 and TRBJ2-7; 14 positions agree with TRBD2. CDR1 is SGHTA and CDR2 is FQGNSA in the germline V gene. J gave up 6 bases and V 4 bases, and 5 bases lay outside the gene matches. This CDR3 is 15 amino acids long. DNA of the CDR3: TGTGCCAGCAGCTCGACTAGCGGGAGGGCTGGCGAGCAGTACTTC. Residues: CASSSTSGRAGEQYF. Full variable domain (missing parts from reference TRBV7-2 and TRBJ2-7): GAGVSQSPSNKVTEKGKDVELRCDPISGHTALYWYRQSLGQGLEFLIYFQGNSAPDKSGLPSDRFSAERTGGSVSTLTIQRTQQEDSAVYLCASSSTSGRAGEQYFGPGTRLTVT.

The CDR3 sequence: CASSVDGGLSTDTQYF. The CDR3 nucleotides read TGTGCCAGCAGCGTAGACGGGGGACTTAGCACAGATACGCAGTATTTT. The chain is built from TRBV9 and TRBJ2-3; the D gene is possibly TRBD2 (6 bases). Germline V CDR1 and CDR2: SGDLS, YYNGEE. The CDR3 runs to 16 residues. Trimming removed 0 bases at V and 0 bases at J, with 11 bases between.

In its sample, this clone was seen a few times. The chain is built from TRBV5-1 and TRBJ1-6, with a weak D call TRBD1 (5 bases). The germline V gene encodes CDR1 SGHRS and CDR2 YFSETQ. The germline V and J ends were trimmed by 1 base and 8 bases, with 10 bases remaining between them. The CDR3 totals 14 residues. The CDR3 loop reads CASSLRGFDSPLHF. In DNA, the CDR3 is TGCGCCAGCAGCTTGAGGGGATTCGATTCACCCCTCCACTTT. The full variable domain, with the rest looked up from reference TRBV5-1 and TRBJ1-6, is KAGVTQTPRYLIKTRGQQVTLSCSPISGHRSVSWYQQTPGQGLQFLFEYFSETQRNKGNFPGRFSGRQFSNSRSEMNVSTLELGDSALYLCASSLRGFDSPLHFGNGTRLTVT.

The chain is built from TRBV7-2 and TRBJ1-5, with TRBD1 identical over 7 bases. There are 14 residues in the CDR3. J lost 2 bases, V lost 5 bases, and 3 bases had no gene match. Germline lookup yields CDR1 SGHTA and CDR2 FQGNSA. In nucleotides, the CDR3 is TGTGCCAGCAGCATAGGACAGGGCAATCAGCCCCAGCATTTT. Residues: CASSIGQGNQPQHF.

The genes are TRBV30 and TRBJ1-5, with D hard to call. CDR3 length: 13 residues. Germline assignment: CDR1 GTSNPN and CDR2 SVGIG (reference sequence). V lost 4 bases, J lost 0 bases, and 7 bases lay in between. CDR3 DNA sequence: TGTGCCTGGAATCGGTATAGCAATCAGCCCCAGCATTTT. Its translation is CAWNRYSNQPQHF.

The chain uses TRBV7-9 and TRBJ2-7; possible D gene TRBD2, 5 bases. The CDR3 contains 12 residues. From germline, CDR1 is SEHNR and CDR2 FQNEAQ (reference sequence). Trimming stripped 1 base from V and 5 bases from J, with 6 bases between. The chain's CDR3 is CASSLGRDEQYF. The CDR3 DNA sequence: TGTGCCAGCAGCTTAGGGCGGGACGAGCAGTACTTC. The whole variable domain, remainder taken from reference TRBV7-9 and TRBJ2-7, is DTGVSQNPRHKITKRGQNVTFRCDPISEHNRLYWYRQTLGQGPEFLTYFQNEAQLEKSRLLSDRFSAERPKGSFSTLEIQRTEQGDSAMYLCASSLGRDEQYFGPGTRLTVT.

The chain employs TRBV9 and TRBJ2-1, with D perhaps TRBD2 (5 bases). The CDR3 runs to 15 residues. The germline V gene encodes CDR1 SGDLS and CDR2 YYNGEE. Deletions cut 4 bases from V and 2 bases from J, with 13 bases between. CDR3: CASSPGSGTYNEQFF. The CDR3 region has the DNA TGTGCCAGCAGCCCTGGTTCCGGGACCTACAATGAGCAGTTCTTC.

The V call is TRBV7-9, the J call TRBJ2-5; 9 positions match TRBD2. Germline CDR1 and CDR2: SEHNR and FQNEAQ (reference sequence). V gave up 5 bases and J gave up 2 bases; unmatched junction bases: 6. This CDR3 contains 15 residues. CDR3 region: CASSKTSGPQETQYF. The CDR3 nucleotides are TGTGCCAGCAGCAAAACTAGCGGGCCGCAAGAGACCCAGTACTTC.

This clone was recorded once. CDR3 nucleotides: TGTGCCAGCAACTCCGGGACAGGGGACACCGGGGAGCTGTTTTTT. Its translation: CASNSGTGDTGELFF. This chain connects TRBV2 to TRBJ2-2; 10 bases fit TRBD1. The CDR3 totals 15 residues. Germline V CDR1 and CDR2: SNHLY, FYNNEI. The junction had 5 bases not matched to a gene; V was cut back by 7 bases and J by 3 bases.

The genes are TRBV25-1 and TRBJ2-3; 7 positions match TRBD2. V shed 5 bases and J 2 bases; nucleotides not matched to a gene: 7. Germline V gene data show CDR1 as MGHDK and CDR2 as SYGVNS. This CDR3 has 15 amino acids. The CDR3 DNA reads as TGTGCCAGCAGTCCGCCCAGCGGGGTCACAGATACGCAGTATTTT. Its translation is CASSPPSGVTDTQYF.

This rearrangement joins TRBV5-6 to TRBJ1-2; tentatively, D is TRBD1 (5 bases). The CDR3 runs 17 residues. Trimming left V 0 bases short and J 4 bases short, with 19 bases between. Germline CDR1 SGHDT, CDR2 YYEEEE. Written as DNA, the CDR3 is TGTGCCAGCAGCTTGGTTGGAGGGGAAGGCACATTCTATGGCTACACCTTC. This gives the protein CASSLVGGEGTFYGYTF.

The chain joins TRBV9 to TRBJ2-1; 10 bases fit TRBD2. V lost 4 bases, J lost 5 bases, and 9 bases stayed unmatched. Germline V gene data show CDR1 as SGDLS and CDR2 as YYNGEE. The CDR3 extends over 16 amino acids. CDR3 DNA: TGTGCCAGCAGCCCCTTAGGGACTAGCGTAGACAATGAGCAGTTCTTC. Translated: CASSPLGTSVDNEQFF.

Comments on this clone: This specimen includes other DNA sequences encoding the same CDR3. The J gene is TRBJ1-5, the V gene TRBV6-6; maybe TRBD1 (5 bases). In germline, CDR1 is MNHNY, CDR2 SVGAGI (reference sequence). V lost 6 bases and J 0 bases, leaving 6 bases between the germline ends. The CDR3 consists of 13 residues. CDR3 loop: CASRTDSNQPQHF. The CDR3 bases are TGTGCCAGCAGGACAGATAGCAATCAGCCCCAGCATTTT.

The CDR3, as DNA: TGTGCCAGCAGCCAAGGACAGGTTAGCTCTGGAAACACCATATATTTT. Its translation is CASSQGQVSSGNTIYF. This chain connects TRBV6-6 to TRBJ1-3; 7 bases match TRBD1. V dropped 6 bases and J dropped 0; count of bases not matched to a gene: 8. Looked up from germline, CDR1 is MNHNY and CDR2 is SVGAGI (reference sequence). This CDR3 has 16 residues.

The V gene is TRBV11-2, the J gene TRBJ1-1; tentatively, D is TRBD1 (6 bases). The V end was cut by 5 bases, the J end by 5 bases, with 15 bases between. Germline loops: CDR1 SGHAT, CDR2 FQNNGV. The CDR3 is 14 amino acids. The CDR3 DNA is TGTGCCAGCAGCGATGGGGGGGCTAGGACTGAAGCTTTCTTT. It specifies CASSDGGARTEAFF. Full variable domain (rest looked up from reference TRBV11-2 and TRBJ1-1): EAGVAQSPRYKIIEKRQSVAFWCNPISGHATLYWYQQILGQGPKLLIQFQNNGVVDDSQLPKDRFSAERLKGVDSTLKIQPAKLEDSAVYLCASSDGGARTEAFFGQGTRLTVV.

This clone was found once. The chain links TRBV21-1 to TRBJ2-2; the table assigns TRBD1, which was not confirmed against the DNA. TRBV21-1 is reported as a pseudogene. The CDR3 has 22 amino acids. Here the CDR3 reads CASSTLGGMGDGWPANTGELFF. The CDR3, as DNA: TGTGCCAGCAGCACCCTAGGGGGTATGGGAGATGGATGGCCGGCGAACACCGGGGAGCTGTTTTTT.

In this sample, this clone is medium-sized. The chain combines TRBV4-3 with TRBJ2-7; 8 bases are a match to TRBD1. Germline V gene lookup returns CDR1 LGHNA and CDR2 YSLEER. The length of the CDR3 is 18 residues. The ends lost 3 bases at V and 1 base at J; junction bases unmatched: 14. CDR3 DNA sequence: TGCGCCAGCAGCCAGAGCCGACCCTGGACAGGGAATTCCTACGAGCAGTACTTC. Translated, it gives CASSQSRPWTGNSYEQYF.